The rows below give T cell receptor beta chains drawn from one sample of a study of cytomegalovirus exposure and HLA in healthy donors. Method: immunoSEQ multiplex PCR; TCRdb's copy keeps in-frame clones and lacks some. Of approximately 100,000 clones in the sample, more than 70% were seen once. The sequenced sample was PBMCs. These receptors were collected from a man aged 18 to 29 in good health and CMV-seronegative. CDR3s leave out the opening cysteine and the closing phenylalanine or tryptophan. For some rows the clone size is stated as once, few or many, or as a class when expanded; others skip it.

CDR3aa: ATADISYEQY; abundance: few; j_gene: TRBJ2-7; v_gene: TRBV11-2
CDR3aa: ASTGGMGYEQY; abundance: once; j_gene: TRBJ2-7; v_gene: TRBV28
CDR3aa: ASSLMGATSYEQY; abundance: few; j_gene: TRBJ2-7; v_gene: TRBV7-9
CDR3aa: SVKRVDTEAF; abundance: once; j_gene: TRBJ1-1; v_gene: TRBV29-1
CDR3aa: ASSLRTGLNEKLF; abundance: NA; j_gene: TRBJ1-4; v_gene: TRBV5-1
CDR3aa: ASSIWDRDFSPLH; abundance: NA; j_gene: TRBJ1-6; v_gene: TRBV5-6
CDR3aa: ASSIGSGRYTEAF; abundance: NA; j_gene: TRBJ1-1; v_gene: TRBV19
CDR3aa: ASSFGQGAVTF; abundance: NA; j_gene: TRBJ1-1; v_gene: TRBV5-1
CDR3aa: ASISGGGADTQY; abundance: NA; j_gene: TRBJ2-3; v_gene: TRBV6-6
CDR3aa: ASSEYRDGNSPLH; abundance: NA; j_gene: TRBJ1-6; v_gene: TRBV10-1
CDR3aa: ASSLWGGEGEKLF; abundance: many; j_gene: TRBJ1-4; v_gene: TRBV5-5
CDR3aa: ASNPGLNYEQY; abundance: few; j_gene: TRBJ2-7; v_gene: TRBV7-8
CDR3aa: ASSLGGEEKLF; abundance: few; j_gene: TRBJ1-4; v_gene: TRBV7-8
CDR3aa: ASSGTGSREKLF; abundance: NA; j_gene: TRBJ1-4; v_gene: TRBV6-5
CDR3aa: ASSVWAGIDKGEQY; abundance: NA; j_gene: TRBJ2-7; v_gene: TRBV19
CDR3aa: ASSYLTGVAEAF; abundance: NA; j_gene: TRBJ1-1; v_gene: TRBV6-5
CDR3aa: ASSELKREGGLKT; abundance: few; j_gene: TRBJ1-2; v_gene: TRBV25-1
CDR3aa: ASSFTGDEKLF; abundance: NA; j_gene: TRBJ1-4; v_gene: TRBV27
CDR3aa: ASSLWAGQSMNTEAF; abundance: NA; j_gene: TRBJ1-1; v_gene: TRBV5-1
CDR3aa: ASSITGTLAKNIQY; abundance: few; j_gene: TRBJ2-4; v_gene: TRBV5-1
CDR3aa: ASSLGAGLREKLF; abundance: few; j_gene: TRBJ1-4; v_gene: TRBV5-1
CDR3aa: ASSSAGGYYGYT; abundance: NA; j_gene: TRBJ1-2; v_gene: TRBV5-1
CDR3aa: AWTAGPPAPQH; abundance: NA; j_gene: TRBJ1-5; v_gene: TRBV30
CDR3aa: ASSRTPEGKANIQY; abundance: NA; j_gene: TRBJ2-4; v_gene: TRBV4-1
CDR3aa: ATRSQGPNSPLH; abundance: NA; j_gene: TRBJ1-6; v_gene: TRBV10-2
CDR3aa: ASSDNEQF; abundance: NA; j_gene: TRBJ2-1; v_gene: TRBV10-2
CDR3aa: ASSLATTGDTQY; abundance: NA; j_gene: TRBJ2-3; v_gene: TRBV5-1
CDR3aa: ASSVPPSGSGGYT; abundance: NA; j_gene: TRBJ1-2; v_gene: TRBV9
CDR3aa: ASSLFGLAGVNEQY; abundance: NA; j_gene: NA; v_gene: TRBV7-3
CDR3aa: ASSQDGGGGRPYEQY; abundance: NA; j_gene: TRBJ2-7; v_gene: TRBV4-1
CDR3aa: ASSLGLSPGGQPQH; abundance: NA; j_gene: TRBJ1-5; v_gene: TRBV13
CDR3aa: ASSAARYTTNEKLF; abundance: NA; j_gene: TRBJ1-4; v_gene: TRBV7-9
CDR3aa: ASSQDGTSTDTQY; abundance: NA; j_gene: TRBJ2-3; v_gene: TRBV4-2
CDR3aa: ASSLTVTGGTDTQY; abundance: NA; j_gene: TRBJ2-3; v_gene: TRBV5-1
CDR3aa: ASSPRLAGTYEQY; abundance: NA; j_gene: TRBJ2-7; v_gene: TRBV11-1
CDR3aa: ASSQDVAGGPKF; abundance: few; j_gene: TRBJ2-1; v_gene: TRBV4-1
CDR3aa: ASSQTTGDGYGYT; abundance: NA; j_gene: TRBJ1-2; v_gene: TRBV4-2
CDR3aa: ASSEEWNTDTQY; abundance: NA; j_gene: TRBJ2-3; v_gene: TRBV6-1
CDR3aa: ASSSLRGGSNSPLH; abundance: NA; j_gene: TRBJ1-6; v_gene: TRBV5-5
CDR3aa: ASSVSGQAYQPQH; abundance: NA; j_gene: TRBJ1-5; v_gene: TRBV9
CDR3aa: ASSSAGQENQPQH; abundance: NA; j_gene: TRBJ1-5; v_gene: TRBV7-9
CDR3aa: ASSRNRAQGLSYEQY; abundance: NA; j_gene: TRBJ2-7; v_gene: TRBV5-5